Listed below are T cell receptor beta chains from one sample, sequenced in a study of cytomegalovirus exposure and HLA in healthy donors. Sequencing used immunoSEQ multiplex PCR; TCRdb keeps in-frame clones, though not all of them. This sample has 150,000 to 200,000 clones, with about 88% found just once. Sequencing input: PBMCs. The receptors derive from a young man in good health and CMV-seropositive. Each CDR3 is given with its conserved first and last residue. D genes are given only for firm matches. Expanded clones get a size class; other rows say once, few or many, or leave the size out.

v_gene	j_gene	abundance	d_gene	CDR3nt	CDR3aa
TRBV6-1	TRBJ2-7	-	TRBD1	TGTGCCAGCAGTGAAGGCACAGGGGCCTACGAGCAGTACTTC	CASSEGTGAYEQYF
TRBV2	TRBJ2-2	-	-	TGTGCCAGCAGTGAAGGGGCCGGACAGACCACCGGGGAGCTGTTTTTT	CASSEGAGQTTGELFF
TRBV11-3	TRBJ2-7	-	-	TGTGCCGGCAGCCGACAGGTCGCCTACGAGCAGTACTTC	CAGSRQVAYEQYF
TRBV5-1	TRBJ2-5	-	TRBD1	TGCGCCAGCAGCTGGGACAGGGAGGAGACCCAGTACTTC	CASSWDREETQYF
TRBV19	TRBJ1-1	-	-	TGTGCCAGTAGTATAGTTGGCTCCATGAACACTGAAGCTTTCTTT	CASSIVGSMNTEAFF
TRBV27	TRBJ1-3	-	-	TGTGCCAGCAGTTTATCCCGTGGAAACACCATATATTTT	CASSLSRGNTIYF
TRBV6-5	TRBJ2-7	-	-	TGTGCCAGCAGTTACGGTTCGGGGGAGACCTACGAGCAGTACTTC	CASSYGSGETYEQYF
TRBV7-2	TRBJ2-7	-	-	TGTGCCAGCAGCTTAGCTACAGGGGGAGGGTCCTACGAGCAGTACTTC	CASSLATGGGSYEQYF
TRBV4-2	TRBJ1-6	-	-	TGTGCCAGCAGCTCAAGGGCGGGTGATAATTCACCCCTCCACTTT	CASSSRAGDNSPLHF
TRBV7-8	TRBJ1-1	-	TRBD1	TGTGCCAGCAGCTGGGACAGGGGGCTAAGTGAAGCTTTCTTT	CASSWDRGLSEAFF
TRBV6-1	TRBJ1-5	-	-	TGTGCCAGCACTCAACGGGGGGGTGGTAATCAGCCCCAGCATTTT	CASTQRGGGNQPQHF
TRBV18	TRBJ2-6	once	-	TGTGCCAGCTCACCACGGGAGGAGTCTGGGGCCAACGGCCTGACTTTC	CASSPREESGANGLTF
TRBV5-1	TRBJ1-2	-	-	TGCGCCAGCAGCTTGGGCGATAACTATGGCTACACCTTC	CASSLGDNYGYTF
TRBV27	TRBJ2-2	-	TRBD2	TGTGCCAGCAGTTTAGCAGCGGGGGGGTATGGCGGGGAGCTGTTTTTT	CASSLAAGGYGGELFF